The 21 T cell receptor beta chains in this list originate from one sample, sequenced in a study of response to subunit inactivated influenza vaccine. TCRdb reanalysed the RT-PCR reads using MiXCR and keeps one entry per CDR3 protein. The data contain 650,000 or so distinct CDR3 sequences, 14% of them singletons. The specimen comprised PBMCs from blood, sampled 14 to 15 days before vaccination. The receptors were gathered from a man aged 50 to 60 who received an inactivated influenza vaccine.

The chain recombines TRBV6-2 or TRBV6-3 with TRBJ2-1, with D possibly matching TRBD2 (6 bases). V lost 3 bases to trimming and J lost 7 bases, with 10 bases between them. CDR3 length equals 13 residues. Germline CDR1 reads MNHEY; CDR2 reads SVGEGT. The CDR3, as DNA: TGTGCCAGCAGTTATGGGGGGAGGAATGAGCAGTTCTTC. Residues: CASSYGGRNEQFF.

This chain uses TRBV29-1 with TRBJ2-1, with a possible D match to TRBD1 (5 bases). Germline CDR1 reads SQVTM; CDR2 reads ANQGSEA. The CDR3 is 14 amino acids. V dropped 2 bases and J dropped 0 bases, with 8 bases sitting between them. CDR3 in amino acids: CSVETGDSYNEQFF. In DNA, the CDR3 is TGCAGCGTTGAAACAGGCGACTCCTACAATGAGCAGTTCTTC.

The chain uses TRBV20-1 and TRBJ1-6; 9 bases are a match to TRBD1. Looked up from germline, CDR1 is DFQATT and CDR2 is SNEGSKA (reference sequence). There are 15 residues in the CDR3. V dropped 5 bases and J dropped 7; count of bases not matched to a gene: 9. As DNA, the CDR3 is TGCAGTGCTCTACAGGGGGCGCGAGGAAATTCACCCCTCCACTTT. Protein: CSALQGARGNSPLHF.

This clonotype was counted only a few times. The J gene is TRBJ2-2, the V gene TRBV10-3; no reliable D call. Per germline, CDR1 ENHRY and CDR2 SYGVKD. This CDR3 has 12 amino acids. V lost 3 bases to trimming and J lost 7 bases, with 6 bases between them. As DNA, the CDR3 is TGTGCCATCAGTGACGTTAACGGGGAGCTGTTTTTT. Translating gives CAISDVNGELFF.

J is TRBJ2-4 and V is TRBV3-1; D gene uncertain. V was pared by 3 bases and J by 0 bases, with 12 bases between. Germline V gives CDR1 LGHDT, CDR2 YNNKEL (reference sequence). The CDR3 totals 16 residues. The CDR3 DNA follows: TGTGCCAGCAGCCAGAACCGGGCCTTAGCCAAAAACATTCAGTACTTC. Translation gives CASSQNRALAKNIQYF. Using reference TRBV3-1 and TRBJ2-4 for the parts outside the CDR3, the full variable domain is DTAVSQTPKYLVTQMGNDKSIKCEQNLGHDTMYWYKQDSKKFLKIMFSYNNKELIINETVPNRFSPKSPDKAHLNLHINSLELGDSAVYFCASSQNRALAKNIQYFGAGTRLSVL.

J is TRBJ2-7 and V is TRBV7-3, with D possibly matching TRBD1 (5 bases). The germline V gene has CDR1 SGHTA and CDR2 FQGTGA. V lost 5 bases and J 3 bases, leaving 11 bases between the germline ends. This CDR3 comprises 13 residues. In DNA, the CDR3 is TGTGCCAGCAGCCCCCATGACAGCTACGAGCAGTACTTC. Translation: CASSPHDSYEQYF.

This clonotype turned up a few times. The genes are TRBV20-1 and TRBJ2-7; D is perhaps TRBD2 (5 bases). In germline, CDR1 is DFQATT, CDR2 SNEGSKA (reference sequence). The ends were cut back, 0 bases at V and 2 bases at J, with 11 bases in the middle. The CDR3 has 14 residues. The CDR3 loop reads CSARDSGDPYEQYF. The CDR3 DNA reads as TGCAGTGCTAGAGATTCCGGGGATCCCTACGAGCAGTACTTC.

V usage is TRBV6-6 and J usage is TRBJ2-3, with TRBD2 identical over 8 bases. Germline values: CDR1 MNHNY, CDR2 SVGAGI (reference sequence). Germline trimming cut 7 bases from V and 8 bases from J; bases unmatched to any gene: 5. This CDR3 has 12 amino acids. CDR3 sequence (DNA): TGTGCCAGCAATGGACTAGCTGTTACGCAGTATTTT. Amino acid sequence: CASNGLAVTQYF.

This clonotype was recorded at least ten times. The rearrangement uses TRBV12-3 or TRBV12-4 and TRBJ2-3; 7 bases line up with TRBD2. V lost 7 bases to trimming and J lost 5 bases; unmatched junction nucleotides: 9. This CDR3 contains 14 residues. The CDR3 DNA reads TGTGCCAGCACCCTTCGCCGGGGGGTAGATACGCAGTATTTT. Residues: CASTLRRGVDTQYF.

This clonotype was counted between two and nine times. DNA of the CDR3: TGTGCCAGCAGAAGGGTCGACTATAATTCACCCCTCCACTTT. Translating gives CASRRVDYNSPLHF. The chain has TRBV16 and TRBJ1-6; the D is unclear. The CDR3 is made up of 14 amino acids. The V end was cut by 6 bases, the J end by 3 bases, with 9 bases between. Germline V CDR1 and CDR2: KGHSY, FQNENV.

This clonotype was picked up a small number of times. The rearrangement joins TRBV28 to TRBJ2-6; 9 nucleotides agree with TRBD1. This CDR3 region has 19 residues. V was clipped by 3 bases and J by 1 base; unmatched bases: 10. Per the germline V gene, CDR1 is MDHEN and CDR2 is SYDVKM. The CDR3: CASSFFTGGASSGANVLTF. The DNA of the CDR3 is TGTGCCAGCAGTTTCTTTACAGGGGGCGCTTCATCTGGGGCCAACGTCCTGACTTTC.

This chain uses TRBV12-3 or TRBV12-4 with TRBJ2-7, with D possibly being TRBD1 or TRBD2 (5 bases each). CDR3 length: 12 residues. V was shortened by 6 bases and J by 3 bases, with 9 bases between the two germline ends. The CDR3 reads CASSRDLYEQYF. The CDR3, as DNA: TGTGCCAGCAGCAGGGACCTCTACGAGCAGTACTTC.

The CDR3 DNA sequence: TGTGCCAGCTCACTCGTATTTGGAAATCAGCCCCAGCATTTT. Its translation: CASSLVFGNQPQHF. The V gene is TRBV18, the J gene TRBJ1-5; D gene unclear. Trimming left V 4 bases short and J 4 bases short, with 11 bases between. The CDR3 is made up of 14 amino acids. Germline CDR1 is KGHSH and CDR2 is LQKENI.

Only a few counts were recorded for this clonotype. The DNA for the CDR3 is TGTGCCAGCAGCTCCCGCAATTTAGGATTTAATGAGCAGTTCTTC. This encodes CASSSRNLGFNEQFF. V usage is TRBV7-9 and J usage is TRBJ2-1, with D uncertain. The germline CDR1 and CDR2 sequences are SEHNR and FQNEAQ (reference sequence). Trimming removed 4 bases from V and 7 bases from J, with 17 bases in between. This CDR3 spans 15 amino acids.

This clonotype has just a few counts. The chain joins TRBV6-1 to TRBJ1-2, with 9 bases that match TRBD1. This CDR3 contains 14 residues. Germline CDR1 MNHNS, CDR2 SASEGT. The ends lost 6 bases at V and 5 bases at J; junction bases unmatched: 7. The CDR3 DNA sequence: TGTGCCAGCAGGGCCACAGGGGGCCGTTATGGCTACACCTTC. It specifies CASRATGGRYGYTF.

This clonotype was seen a few times. V usage is TRBV20-1 and J usage is TRBJ2-7; D is unresolved. Looked up from germline, CDR1 is DFQATT and CDR2 is SNEGSKA (reference sequence). The ends were cut back, 7 bases at V and 4 bases at J, with 14 bases in the middle. The CDR3 is 12 amino acids. The CDR3: CSVLGPGYEQYF. The CDR3 bases are TGCAGTGTTTTAGGGCCGGGTTACGAGCAGTACTTC.

This clonotype was recorded at least ten times. The chain employs TRBV20-1 and TRBJ2-3, with TRBD2 identical over 9 bases. The CDR3 spans 15 residues. V lost 1 base, J lost 4 bases, and 6 bases stayed unmatched. From germline, CDR1 is DFQATT and CDR2 SNEGSKA (reference sequence). The CDR3 DNA follows: TGCAGTGCTAGAGCGGTAGCGGGAGCCCCAGATACGCAGTATTTT. Translated: CSARAVAGAPDTQYF.

At least ten counts were recorded for this clonotype. J is TRBJ1-6 and V is TRBV5-6; D is unclear. V was trimmed by 0 bases and J by 3 bases, leaving 4 bases between them. Germline V CDR1 and CDR2: SGHDT, YYEEEE. This CDR3 is built from 14 residues. The CDR3 sequence: CASSLEGYNSPLHF. The CDR3 bases are TGTGCCAGCAGCTTGGAAGGCTATAATTCACCCCTCCACTTT.

This clonotype turned up a few times. The CDR3 coding sequence is TGCGCCAGCAGCCAAGACCCAGGGCGGAACACCGGGGAGCTGTTTTTT. Translating gives CASSQDPGRNTGELFF. The chain has TRBV4-3 and TRBJ2-2, with D maybe TRBD1 (5 bases). This CDR3 comprises 16 residues. The germline V gene has CDR1 LGHNA and CDR2 YSLEER. V was shortened by 0 bases and J by 1 base, with 9 bases between the two germline ends.

The gene calls are TRBV20-1 and TRBJ2-7, with 9 bases that match TRBD1. With V trimmed by 6 bases and J by 5 bases, 11 bases remained unmatched. This CDR3 is built from 14 residues. Per germline, CDR1 DFQATT and CDR2 SNEGSKA (reference sequence). For the CDR3, the DNA is TGCAGTGCCCCAGGACAGGGGAGGCTTCACGAGCAGTACTTC. This encodes CSAPGQGRLHEQYF.

Only a few counts were recorded for this clonotype. The rearrangement uses TRBV28 and TRBJ2-7; D might be TRBD1 (5 bases). The V and J ends lost 5 bases and 0 bases respectively, with 11 bases between them. Germline values: CDR1 MDHEN, CDR2 SYDVKM. The CDR3 length is 14 residues. CDR3 protein: CASSVPDTSYEQYF. The CDR3 nucleotides read TGTGCCAGCAGTGTACCGGACACCTCCTACGAGCAGTACTTC.